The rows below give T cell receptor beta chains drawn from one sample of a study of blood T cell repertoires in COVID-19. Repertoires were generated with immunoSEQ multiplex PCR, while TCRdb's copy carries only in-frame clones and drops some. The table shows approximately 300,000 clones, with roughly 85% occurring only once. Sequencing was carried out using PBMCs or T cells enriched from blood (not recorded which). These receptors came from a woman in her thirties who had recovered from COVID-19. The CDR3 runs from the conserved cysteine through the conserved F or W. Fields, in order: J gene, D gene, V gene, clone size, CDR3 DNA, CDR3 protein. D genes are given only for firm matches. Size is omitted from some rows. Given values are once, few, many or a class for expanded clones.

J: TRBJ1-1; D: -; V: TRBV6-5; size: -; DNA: TGTGCCAGCAGTTACGTCCAGGCCATGAACACTGAAGCTTTCTTT; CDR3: CASSYVQAMNTEAFF
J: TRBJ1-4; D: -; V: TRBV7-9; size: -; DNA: TGTGCCAGCAGCTTAGTATCGGGATTTAATGAAAAACTGTTTTTT; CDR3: CASSLVSGFNEKLFF
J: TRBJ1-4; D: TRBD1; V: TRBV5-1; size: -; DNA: TGCGCCAGCAACCAGGGGACAGGGGGCTTTGGAGGGGAAAAACTGTTTTTT; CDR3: CASNQGTGGFGGEKLFF
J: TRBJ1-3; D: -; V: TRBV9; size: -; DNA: TGTGCCAGCAGCGTAGTTCCAGGACAGCCCTCTGGAAACACCATATATTTT; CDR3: CASSVVPGQPSGNTIYF
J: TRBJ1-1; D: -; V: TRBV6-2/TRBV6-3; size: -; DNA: TGTGCCAGCAGTTACTCACGACAGCCGAACACTGAAGCTTTCTTT; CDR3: CASSYSRQPNTEAFF
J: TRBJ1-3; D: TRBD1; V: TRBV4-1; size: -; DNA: TGCGCCAGCAGCCACCCAACAGGGGGCAAGGGAAACACCATATATTTT; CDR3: CASSHPTGGKGNTIYF
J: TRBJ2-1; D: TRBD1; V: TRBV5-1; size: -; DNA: TGCGCCAGCAGCTTCCCCGCAGCGGGACAGGGTAACAATGAGCAGTTCTTC; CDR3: CASSFPAAGQGNNEQFF
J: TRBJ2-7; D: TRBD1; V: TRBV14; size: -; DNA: TGTGCCAGCAGCCGAGACAGGGGGCCCCACGAGCAGTACTTC; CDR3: CASSRDRGPHEQYF
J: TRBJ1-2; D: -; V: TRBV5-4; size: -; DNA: TGTGCCAGCAGCCCTAATCCTCGGGACTATGGCTACACCTTC; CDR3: CASSPNPRDYGYTF
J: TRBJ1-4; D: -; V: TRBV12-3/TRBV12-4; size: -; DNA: TGTGCCAGCAGTTTGGGGGCGTGGGAAAAACTGTTTTTT; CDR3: CASSLGAWEKLFF
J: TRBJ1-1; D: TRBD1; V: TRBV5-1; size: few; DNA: TGCGCCAGCACCCAAGCGGCAGGGGGCAACACTGAAGCTTTCTTT; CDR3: CASTQAAGGNTEAFF
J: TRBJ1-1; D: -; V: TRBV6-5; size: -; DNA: TGTGTCAGCTCTTGGGGGGTGGACACTGAAGCTTTCTTT; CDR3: CVSSWGVDTEAFF
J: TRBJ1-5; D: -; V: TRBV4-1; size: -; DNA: TGCGCCAGCAGCCAAGATTTCGGGGCCAGGGGCCCTAAGCCCCAGCATTTT; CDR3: CASSQDFGARGPKPQHF
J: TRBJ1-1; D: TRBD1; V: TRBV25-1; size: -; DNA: TGTGCCAGCAGGCCGACAGGGGGCTGGAACACTGAAGCTTTCTTT; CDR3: CASRPTGGWNTEAFF
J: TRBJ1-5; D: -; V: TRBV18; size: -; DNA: TGTGCCAGCTCCCGGGCAGGGTCCGGGCCCCAGCATTTT; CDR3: CASSRAGSGPQHF
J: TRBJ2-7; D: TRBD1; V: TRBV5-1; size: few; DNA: TGCGCCAGCAGCTACGGACAGGACTACGAGCAGTACTTC; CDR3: CASSYGQDYEQYF
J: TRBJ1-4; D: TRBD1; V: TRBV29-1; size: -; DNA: TGCAGCGTTGGACAGGGGTATGAAAAACTGTTTTTT; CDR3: CSVGQGYEKLFF
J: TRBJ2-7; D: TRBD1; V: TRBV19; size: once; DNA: TGTGCCAGTAGTACCGGGACAGGGTCATACGAGCAGTACTTC; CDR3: CASSTGTGSYEQYF
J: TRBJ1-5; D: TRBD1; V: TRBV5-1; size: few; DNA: TGCGCCAGCAGCTTGGGGGACAGCGCCCATCAGCCCCAGCATTTT; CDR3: CASSLGDSAHQPQHF
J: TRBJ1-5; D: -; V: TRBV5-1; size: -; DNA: TGCGCCAGCAGCTTGGACAGGAGCAATCAGCCCCAGCATTTT; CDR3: CASSLDRSNQPQHF
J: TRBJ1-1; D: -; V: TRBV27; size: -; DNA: TGTGCCAGCAGACCTAACTTGAACACTGAAGCTTTCTTT; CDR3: CASRPNLNTEAFF
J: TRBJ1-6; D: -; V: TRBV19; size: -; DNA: TGTGCCAGTACGGGGGACTCCTATAATTCACCCCTCCACTTT; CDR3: CASTGDSYNSPLHF
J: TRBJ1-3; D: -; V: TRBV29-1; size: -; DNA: TGCAGCGTGCCCGGGCCTTGGGGGGGGCCTGGAAACACCATATATTTT; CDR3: CSVPGPWGGPGNTIYF
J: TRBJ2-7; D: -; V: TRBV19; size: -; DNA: TGTGCCAGTAGTGAGGCGGGGAGCTCCTACGAGCAGTACTTC; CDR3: CASSEAGSSYEQYF
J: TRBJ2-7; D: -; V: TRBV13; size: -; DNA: TGTGCCAGCAGCTTAGGAACAGGGCGAACCTACGAGCAGTACTTC; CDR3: CASSLGTGRTYEQYF
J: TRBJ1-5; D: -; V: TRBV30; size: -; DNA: TGTGCCTGGAGTTTGGGTGGAGGGCAGCCCCAGCATTTT; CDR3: CAWSLGGGQPQHF
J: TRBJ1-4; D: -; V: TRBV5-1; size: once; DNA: TGCGCCAGCAGCTTGAGTACCGAGAATGAAAAACTGTTTTTT; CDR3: CASSLSTENEKLFF
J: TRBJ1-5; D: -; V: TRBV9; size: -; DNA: TGTGCCAGCAGCGTAGGTGGCCATCAGCCCCAGCATTTT; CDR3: CASSVGGHQPQHF
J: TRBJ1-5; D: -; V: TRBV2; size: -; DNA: TGTGCCAGCAGTCGGACATCTTCTAAGGCCAATCAGCCCCAGCATTTT; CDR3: CASSRTSSKANQPQHF
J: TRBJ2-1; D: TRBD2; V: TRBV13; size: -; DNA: TGTGCCAGCAGCGCCCGCGGGGGGGAGAGTAATGAGCAGTTCTTC; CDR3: CASSARGGESNEQFF
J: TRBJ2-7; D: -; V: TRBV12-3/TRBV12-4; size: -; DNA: TGTGCCAGCAGCCTGTTCGGCGAGCAGTACTTC; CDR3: CASSLFGEQYF
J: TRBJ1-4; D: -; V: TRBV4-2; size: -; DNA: TGTGCCAGCAGCCTCGGGGAGGAAACTAATGAAAAACTGTTTTTT; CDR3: CASSLGEETNEKLFF
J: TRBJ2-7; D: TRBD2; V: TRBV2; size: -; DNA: TGTGCCAGCACCGAATTGGGGCAGGGAGGGATGAGGCCCTACGAGCAGTACTTC; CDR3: CASTELGQGGMRPYEQYF
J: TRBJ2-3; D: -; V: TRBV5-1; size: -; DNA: TGCGCCAGCAGCTTGGTTAAAGGGGTTTCAGGGACAGATACGCAGTATTTT; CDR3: CASSLVKGVSGTDTQYF
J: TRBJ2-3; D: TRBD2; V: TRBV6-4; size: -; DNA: TGTGCCAGCAGTGTGGCGGGAGGGACAGATACGCAGTATTTT; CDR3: CASSVAGGTDTQYF
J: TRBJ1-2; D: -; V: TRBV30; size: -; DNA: TGTGCCTTGGACCCCGGGGAGCTCAACTATGGCTACACCTTC; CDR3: CALDPGELNYGYTF
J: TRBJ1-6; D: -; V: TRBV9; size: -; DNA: TGTGCCAGCAGCGAGCAGGTATCCAATTCACCCCTCCACTTT; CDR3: CASSEQVSNSPLHF
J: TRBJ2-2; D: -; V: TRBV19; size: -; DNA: TGTGCCAGTAGTATAGTGGGGCTGAACACCGGGGAGCTGTTTTTT; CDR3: CASSIVGLNTGELFF
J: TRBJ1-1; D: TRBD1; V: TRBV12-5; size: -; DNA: TGTGCTAGTGCCCAAGACGGACAGGGAGGCTCTGAAGCTTTCTTT; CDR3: CASAQDGQGGSEAFF
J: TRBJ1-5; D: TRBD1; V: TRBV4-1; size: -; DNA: TGCGCCAGCAGCCAACCCGGGACAGCCCCCCGGCAGCCCCAGCATTTT; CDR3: CASSQPGTAPRQPQHF
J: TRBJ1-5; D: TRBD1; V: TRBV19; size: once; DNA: TGTGCCAGTAGTGCCCGACAGGGGGCGAGCAATCAGCCCCAGCATTTT; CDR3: CASSARQGASNQPQHF
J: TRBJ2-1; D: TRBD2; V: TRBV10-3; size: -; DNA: TGTGCCATCAGGGGTAGCGGGGGGCATGTCGATGAGCAGTTCTTC; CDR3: CAIRGSGGHVDEQFF
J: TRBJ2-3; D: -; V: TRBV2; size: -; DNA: TGTGCCAGCAGGTCGGACAAGCGGGCAGGAGGGCAGTATTTT; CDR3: CASRSDKRAGGQYF
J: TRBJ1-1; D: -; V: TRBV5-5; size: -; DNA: TGTGCCAGCAGCTCCGGACAGCGAGCTTTCTTT; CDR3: CASSSGQRAFF
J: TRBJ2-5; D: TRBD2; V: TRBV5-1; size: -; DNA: TGCGCCAGCAGCTTGGCCGGTCGTAGCGGGGGGAAAGAGACCCAGTACTTC; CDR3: CASSLAGRSGGKETQYF
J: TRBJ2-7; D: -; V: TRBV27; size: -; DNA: TGTGCCAGCAGTCCCCGGACGGAAGGAGGCGAGCAGTACTTC; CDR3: CASSPRTEGGEQYF
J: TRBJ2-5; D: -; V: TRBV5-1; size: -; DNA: TGCGCCAGCAGGAAAACAGGGATCGTCGGCGAGACCCAGTACTTC; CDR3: CASRKTGIVGETQYF
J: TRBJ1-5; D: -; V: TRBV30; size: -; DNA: TGTGCCTGGAGTGCGGCAGGTAGCAATCAGCCCCAGCATTTT; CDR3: CAWSAAGSNQPQHF
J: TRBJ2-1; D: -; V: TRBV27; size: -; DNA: TGTGCCAGCAGTTTCAGGGGAGAAGGGAATGAGCAGTTCTTC; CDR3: CASSFRGEGNEQFF
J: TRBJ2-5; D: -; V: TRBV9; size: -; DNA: TGTGCCAGCAGCAGGGGGTACCAAGAGACCCAGTACTTC; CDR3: CASSRGYQETQYF
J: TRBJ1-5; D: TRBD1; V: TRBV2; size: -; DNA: TGTGCCAGCAGCGGGGACAGGGATCAGCCCCAGCATTTT; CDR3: CASSGDRDQPQHF
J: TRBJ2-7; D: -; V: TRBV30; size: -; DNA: TGTGCCTGGAGTGTCGGCAGGCTGGCCTACGAGCAGTACTTC; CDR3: CAWSVGRLAYEQYF
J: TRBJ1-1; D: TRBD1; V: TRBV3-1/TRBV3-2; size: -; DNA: TGTGCCAGCAGCCTAGGCGGGACAGGACAGATCACTGAAGCTTTCTTT; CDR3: CASSLGGTGQITEAFF
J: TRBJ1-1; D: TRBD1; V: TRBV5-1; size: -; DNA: TGCGCCAGCAGTTCGGACAGGGTGGAAGTTTGGAACACTGAAGCTTTCTTT; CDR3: CASSSDRVEVWNTEAFF
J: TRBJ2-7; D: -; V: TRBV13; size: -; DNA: TGTGCCAGCAGCCACACCTACGAGCAGTACTTC; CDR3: CASSHTYEQYF
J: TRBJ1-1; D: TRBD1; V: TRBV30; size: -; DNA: TGTGCCTGGCTCCCCCGTAGGGACAGGGGGACTGAAGCTTTCTTT; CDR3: CAWLPRRDRGTEAFF
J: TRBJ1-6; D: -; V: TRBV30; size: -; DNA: TGTGCGCTCTCCATTACGGAGGCCCAGGGGAATTCACCCCTCCACTTT; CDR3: CALSITEAQGNSPLHF